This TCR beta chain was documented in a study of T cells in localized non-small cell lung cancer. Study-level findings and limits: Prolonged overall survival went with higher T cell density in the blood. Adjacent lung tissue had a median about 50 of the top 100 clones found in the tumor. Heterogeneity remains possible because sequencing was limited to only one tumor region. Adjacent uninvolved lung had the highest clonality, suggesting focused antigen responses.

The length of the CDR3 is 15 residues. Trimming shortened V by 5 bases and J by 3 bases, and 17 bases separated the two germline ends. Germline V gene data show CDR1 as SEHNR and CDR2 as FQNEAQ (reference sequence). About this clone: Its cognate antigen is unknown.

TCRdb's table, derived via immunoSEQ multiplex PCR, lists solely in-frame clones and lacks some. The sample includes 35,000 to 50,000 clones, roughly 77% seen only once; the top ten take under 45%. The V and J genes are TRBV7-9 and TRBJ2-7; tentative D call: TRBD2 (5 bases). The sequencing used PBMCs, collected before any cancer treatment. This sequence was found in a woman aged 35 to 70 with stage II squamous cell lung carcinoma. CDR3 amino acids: CASSRIGITSYEQYF. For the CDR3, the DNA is TGTGCCAGCAGCCGCATAGGGATTACTAGCTACGAGCAGTACTTC.